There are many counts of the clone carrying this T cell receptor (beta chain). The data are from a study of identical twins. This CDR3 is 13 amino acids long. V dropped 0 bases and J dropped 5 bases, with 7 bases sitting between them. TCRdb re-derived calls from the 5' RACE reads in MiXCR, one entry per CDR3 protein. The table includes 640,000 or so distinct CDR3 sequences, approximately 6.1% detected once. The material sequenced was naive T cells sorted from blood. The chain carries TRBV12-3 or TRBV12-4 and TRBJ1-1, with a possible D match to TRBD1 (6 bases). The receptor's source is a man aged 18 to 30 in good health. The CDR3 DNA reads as TGTGCCAGCAGTTTAGCAAGGGGGACTGAAGCTTTCTTT. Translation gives CASSLARGTEAFF.